This entry is about one T cell receptor (beta chain). Its antigen is as yet unknown. The germline V gene encodes CDR1 LGHDT and CDR2 YNNKEL (reference sequence). CDR3 length: 17 amino acids. The ends were cut back, 1 base at V and 2 bases at J, with 15 bases in the middle. This sample is part of a study of T cell responses to AZD1222 COVID-19 vaccine. Study-level background: Second-dose timings of about 4 or about 12 weeks were pooled.

Produced via immunoSEQ multiplex PCR; TCRdb's table is partial and in-frame only. This sample yields some 96,000 clones, of which 88% are seen a single time; 1.8% belongs to the top ten. Study-wide points: After two AZD1222 doses, spike-specific TCR breadth and depth rose versus day 0. Clonal diversity may have been underestimated, and the donors were mostly white British, with more females than males. Close to half of all spike-specific TCRs reportedly target regions of the variants that are unmutated.

This receptor was taken from an adult in good health. The chain joins TRBV3-1 (or the pseudogene TRBV3-2) to TRBJ1-3; no clear D. The sample in question was peripheral blood, obtained on day 0 of AZD1222 vaccination. For the CDR3, the DNA is TGTGCCAGCAGCCAAGGGCGGGAGAGCATTCCTGGAAACACCATATATTTT. Translating it yields CASSQGRESIPGNTIYF.